The T cell receptor (beta chain) under discussion was sequenced for a study of CD8 T cells in ankylosing spondylitis. MiXCR, applied by TCRdb to the 5' RACE reads, yields one record per CDR3 protein. In the table there are 36,000 or so distinct CDR3 sequences, 4.5% to 6% of which are singletons. The CDR3 covers 13 residues. V lost 5 bases to trimming and J lost 1 base, with 9 bases between them. This clonotype was counted many times. This chain connects TRBV12-3 or TRBV12-4 to TRBJ2-7, with D unresolved. The sample taken for sequencing was blood, either unsorted or a sorted T cell fraction (not recorded which). The source is a male donor with ankylosing spondylitis or in good health (not recorded which). The CDR3 sequence: CASSRFSSYEQYF. The CDR3 nucleotides read TGTGCCAGCAGTAGATTCTCTTCCTACGAGCAGTACTTC.